The next 16 T cell receptor beta chains were all read from a single sample in a study of identical twins. From the 5' RACE reads, TCRdb called clonotypes with MiXCR, one entry per CDR3 protein. The sample holds a few hundred thousand distinct CDR3 sequences, roughly 13% seen once. The data also belong to a second study, concerning yellow fever vaccine responses in identical twins.

Sequenced material: memory (CD45RO+) T cells sorted from blood. All receptors derive from a woman under 30 in good health.

This chain joins TRBV7-2 and TRBJ1-5; 7 bases align to TRBD1. This CDR3 spans 15 amino acids. V was clipped by 5 bases and J by 4 bases; unmatched bases: 8. Per the germline V gene, CDR1 is SGHTA and CDR2 is FQGNSA. In DNA form, the CDR3 reads TGTGCCAGCAGCCGAGGACAGGCCGGTAATCAGCCCCAGCATTTT. Translated: CASSRGQAGNQPQHF.

V usage is TRBV10-1 and J usage is TRBJ2-7; D is undetermined. CDR3 length: 13 amino acids. V gave up 3 bases and J gave up 4 bases, with 10 bases separating them. CDR1 and CDR2 (germline): WNHNN, SYGVQD (reference sequence). The CDR3 reads CASSETANYEQYF. The CDR3 DNA is TGCGCCAGCAGTGAAACTGCGAATTACGAGCAGTACTTC.

This clonotype was observed a few times. This chain connects TRBV7-9 to TRBJ2-1; 11 bases map to TRBD2. The trim removed 4 bases at V and 9 bases at J, leaving 11 bases unmatched. The germline V gene encodes CDR1 SEHNR and CDR2 FQNEAQ (reference sequence). This CDR3 is 16 amino acids long. The CDR3 DNA is TGTGCCAGCAGCTCTGGGGTGGGACTAGCGGAACGTGAGCAGTTCTTC. Its protein product is CASSSGVGLAEREQFF.

In this sample, this clonotype turned up a few times. The rearrangement links TRBV11-1 to TRBJ2-6, with D tentatively TRBD1 (5 bases). Trimming stripped 2 bases from V and 4 bases from J, with 12 bases between. The CDR3 is 16 amino acids. CDR1 and CDR2 (germline): SGHAT, FQDESV (reference sequence). The CDR3 loop reads CASSLWGANGANVLTF. The DNA for the CDR3 is TGTGCCAGCAGCTTATGGGGCGCGAACGGGGCCAACGTCCTGACTTTC.

This clonotype was observed a handful of times. The chain has TRBV7-8 and TRBJ2-5; TRBD1 is a possible D gene (5 bases). The CDR3 totals 16 residues. The V end was cut by 4 bases, the J end by 1 base, with 16 bases between. The germline gives CDR1 SGHVS, CDR2 FQNEAQ. In nucleotides, the CDR3 is TGTGCCAGCAGCTCAGGACGGACAACCTTCCAAGAGACCCAGTACTTC. This sequence encodes CASSSGRTTFQETQYF.

This chain joins TRBV6-1 and TRBJ2-1, with D hard to call. The V end lost 2 bases, the J end lost 2 bases, and 7 bases lay between the germline ends. Germline V gene lookup returns CDR1 MNHNS and CDR2 SASEGT. The CDR3 contains 14 residues. The CDR3 protein is CASSEWQAYNEQFF. The DNA for the CDR3 is TGTGCCAGCAGTGAATGGCAAGCCTACAATGAGCAGTTCTTC.

This clonotype was detected many times. The chain carries TRBV20-1 and TRBJ2-1; 10 positions match TRBD2. Germline V gene lookup returns CDR1 DFQATT and CDR2 SNEGSKA (reference sequence). The J segment lost 0 bases and the V segment lost 3 bases, leaving 2 bases of the junction unmatched. The CDR3 sequence is 15 residues long. The CDR3 region has the DNA TGCAGTGCTAGGAGACTAGCGGGCTCCTACAATGAGCAGTTCTTC. Translation gives CSARRLAGSYNEQFF.

This clonotype has a count of ten or more. This rearrangement joins TRBV5-1 to TRBJ2-1, with D possibly TRBD1 on 5 matching bases. Germline-derived CDR1 and CDR2 are SGHRS and YFSETQ. Between the trimmed V and J ends, which lost 2 bases and 10 bases, there was a span of 16 bases. The length of the CDR3 is 14 residues. In DNA form, the CDR3 reads TGCGCCAGCAGCTTTGGGCCCAGGGAAGGGGAGCAGTTCTTC. Amino acids: CASSFGPREGEQFF.

Here the CDR3 reads CASSVRTGLLTEAFF. The CDR3 DNA follows: TGTGCCAGCAGCGTTAGGACAGGGCTTTTAACTGAAGCTTTCTTT. The rearrangement uses TRBV7-6 and TRBJ1-1; the match to TRBD1 covers 8 bases. The CDR3 is 15 amino acids. CDR1 is SGHVS, CDR2 FNYEAQ, per germline. J lost 5 bases, V lost 5 bases, and 10 bases had no gene match.

In this sample, this clonotype turned up many times. The rearrangement links TRBV5-1 to TRBJ2-2; 7 bases are a match to TRBD1. The CDR3 length is 14 residues. V was clipped by 2 bases and J by 3 bases; unmatched bases: 1. Germline CDR1 reads SGHRS; CDR2 reads YFSETQ. CDR3 loop: CASSLTGDTGELFF. The DNA for the CDR3 is TGCGCCAGCAGCTTAACAGGGGACACCGGGGAGCTGTTTTTT.

Ten or more counts support this clonotype. V usage is TRBV29-1 and J usage is TRBJ2-1, with 8 positions matching TRBD1. The ends lost 3 bases at V and 1 base at J; junction bases unmatched: 2. From germline, CDR1 is SQVTM and CDR2 ANQGSEA. The CDR3 is 14 amino acids. CDR3 nucleotides: TGCAGCGTTGATAACAGGGGGTCCTACAATGAGCAGTTCTTC. This codes for CSVDNRGSYNEQFF.

The chain links TRBV12-3 or TRBV12-4 to TRBJ1-2; D remains unclear. The CDR3 sequence is 13 residues long. The V and J ends lost 4 bases and 3 bases respectively, with 9 bases between them. The CDR3 loop is CASSYPTDYGYTF. DNA of the CDR3: TGTGCCAGCAGTTACCCCACCGACTATGGCTACACCTTC.

The rearrangement joins TRBV10-1 to TRBJ2-2; no clear D gene. Between the trimmed V and J ends, which lost 0 bases and 8 bases, there was a span of 4 bases. Germline V gene data show CDR1 as WNHNN and CDR2 as SYGVQD (reference sequence). The CDR3 has 12 residues. DNA of the CDR3: TGCGCCAGCAGTGAGTCCTGGGGGGAGCTGTTTTTT. It yields the protein CASSESWGELFF.

There are many counts of this clonotype. The chain combines TRBV5-1 with TRBJ2-7; D not resolved. The CDR3 is 14 residues long. Deletions cut 0 bases from V and 1 base from J, with 8 bases between. Per germline, CDR1 SGHRS and CDR2 YFSETQ. CDR3 loop: CASSLDSVSYEQYF. The CDR3 DNA follows: TGCGCCAGCAGCTTGGACAGCGTATCCTACGAGCAGTACTTC.

This clonotype was found a few times. The chain employs TRBV10-3 and TRBJ1-3; D gene unclear. The germline V gene has CDR1 ENHRY and CDR2 SYGVKD. Trimming cost V 7 bases and J 0 bases, with 7 bases left between them. CDR3 length: 13 residues. CDR3 in amino acids: CAIKGSSGNTIYF. The CDR3 nucleotides are TGTGCCATCAAAGGTAGCTCTGGAAACACCATATATTTT.

This clonotype was detected only a few times. This chain uses TRBV20-1 with TRBJ2-7; D perhaps matches TRBD1 (5 bases). V dropped 6 bases and J dropped 9 bases, with 27 bases sitting between them. The CDR3 sequence is 15 residues long. The germline V gene has CDR1 DFQATT and CDR2 SNEGSKA (reference sequence). This chain's CDR3 is CSAVPGAGHPDGQYF. CDR3 bases: TGCAGTGCCGTCCCTGGGGCCGGCCACCCCGACGGGCAGTACTTC.